Below are 6 T cell receptor beta chains sequenced from a single sample in a study of cytomegalovirus exposure and HLA in healthy donors. Both 60 Vbeta primers and 13 Jbeta primers went into the PCR. Only in-frame clones appear in the TCRdb table, and some are missing; sequencing was by immunoSEQ multiplex PCR. Among 150,000 to 200,000 clones, 70% were seen once, and the ten largest hold 4.5% to 5%. Sequencing was carried out using PBMCs. These receptors came from a man aged 18 to 29 in good health and CMV-seropositive.

This chain joins TRBV6-1 and TRBJ2-7; TRBD2 might be the D (6 bases). The V end lost 1 base, the J end lost 6 bases, and 13 bases lay between the germline ends. This CDR3 spans 14 amino acids. The germline gives CDR1 MNHNS, CDR2 SASEGT. The CDR3 protein is CASSEGGSGVEQYV. CDR3 in DNA: TGTGCCAGCAGTGAAGGGGGTTCGGGGGTCGAGCAGTACGTC.

The chain joins TRBV27 to TRBJ1-1, with 7 bases identical to TRBD1. There are 15 residues in the CDR3. J was trimmed by 0 bases and V by 8 bases; bases with no gene match: 9. Per the germline V gene, CDR1 is MNHEY and CDR2 is SMNVEV (reference sequence). DNA for the CDR3: TGTGCCAGCGATCCAGGGGGTGTTGTGAACACTGAAGCTTTCTTT. It is translated as CASDPGGVVNTEAFF.

This rearrangement joins TRBV7-4 to TRBJ1-2; TRBD1 is a possible D gene (6 bases). CDR3 length: 16 amino acids. Germline assignment: CDR1 SGHVT and CDR2 SQSDAQ. V was pared by 4 bases and J by 4 bases, with 19 bases between. The CDR3 coding sequence is TGTGCCAGCAGCTGCCGGCGCAGGGGTGGTGGCTATGGCTACACCTTC. It encodes CASSCRRRGGGYGYTF. Together with reference TRBV7-4 and TRBJ1-2, the CDR3 gives the full variable domain: GAGVSQSPRYKVAKRGRDVALRCDSISGHVTLYWYRQTLGQGSEVLTYSQSDAQRDKSGRPSGRFSAERPERSVSTLKIQRTEQGDSAVYLCASSCRRRGGGYGYTFGSGTRLTVV.

This chain uses TRBV18 with TRBJ1-1; TRBD1 agrees at 11 bases. The germline gives CDR1 KGHSH, CDR2 LQKENI. The trim removed 1 base at V and 1 base at J, leaving 14 bases unmatched. CDR3 length: 20 residues. Here the CDR3 DNA reads TGTGCCAGCTCACCACTGCCCCCCGCGGACAGGGGGCGCGGGAACACTGAAGCTTTCTTT. The encoded protein is CASSPLPPADRGRGNTEAFF.

V usage is TRBV19 and J usage is TRBJ2-3; 10 nucleotides match TRBD1. The CDR3 runs 14 residues. J lost 5 bases, V lost 5 bases, and 4 bases had no gene match. CDR1 is LNHDA, CDR2 SQIVND, per germline (reference sequence). The CDR3 region is CASSSTGGQDTQYF. CDR3 DNA: TGTGCCAGTAGTTCGACAGGGGGCCAAGATACGCAGTATTTT.

This chain joins TRBV4-2 and TRBJ1-1; D gene unclear. V lost 0 bases and J lost 6, with 14 bases in between. The CDR3 loop spans 15 amino acids. The germline CDR1 and CDR2 sequences are LGHNA and YNFKEQ. This CDR3 is CASSQDPGRSSEAFF. The CDR3 nucleotides read TGTGCCAGCAGCCAAGATCCGGGTAGGTCCTCTGAAGCTTTCTTT.